This TCR beta chain comes out of a study of cytomegalovirus exposure and HLA in healthy donors (dated by TCRdb to 2015 to 2018). For context, the study as a whole: According to an earlier analysis of 550 to 750 of the donors, about 170 million T cells yielded roughly 100 million unique TCR beta sequences and 276 Gb of sequence data. An early release covering just under 650 HLA-typed donors comprised 250 to 350 gigabases of sequencing data and roughly 86 million unique TCR sequences. Among the roughly 400 genotyped donors, more than 70% belonged to the genetic ancestry cluster associated with self-reported Caucasian donors. The study aimed to test whether signatures of past pathogen exposure could be identified by cataloging public T cell receptors. The study profiled the T cell repertoires of more than 500 subjects by immunosequencing and related them to cytomegalovirus serostatus. Besides the first cohort of more than 650 subjects, a separate validation cohort made up of over 100 different subjects was used. High-throughput TCR immunosequencing, statistical association of individual TCRs with disease status, and machine learning were combined to predict cytomegalovirus infection status. A later analysis re-examined previously published TCR beta repertoires from about 670 donors and added high-resolution HLA genotyping to investigate patterns of TCR occurrence. Rather than drawing on any new phenotypic data, the later analysis identified candidate immune exposures from TCR beta sequences and the way those sequences occurred across donors. An earlier analysis of around 580 of the donors used high-throughput TCR beta sequencing to judge whether each TCR beta V gene segment behaved as functional or pseudogenic. Alongside the repertoire data, information on donor age, sex, ethnicity and CMV serostatus was compiled. In a later genetic analysis, genome-wide SNP genotypes for 398 of the 666 donors were used, and that subset was treated as a discovery cohort. All discovery cohort repertoires had been generated on a single sequencing platform. HLA typing included class I and class II loci at four-digit resolution. Typing coverage differed by locus: A, B, C, DRB1 and DQB1 were typed in about 629-640 donors, DQA1 in approximately 520, DPA1 in 606, and DPB1 in around 490. Because of strong linkage in the cohort, five DR-DQ haplotypes were treated as single units for association and clustering. Among 398 genotyped donors of the cohort, an average of about 220,000 unique TCR beta nucleotide sequences was sequenced per donor, of which about 19% were non-productive.

Findings and caveats that apply to the study as a whole: According to a later genetic analysis, donors in an Asian-associated ancestry cluster had fewer N-insertions in productive TCRs than the roughly 670-donor mean. The 87-base-pair reads could not distinguish some IMGT-functional V segments, including TRBV6-2 and TRBV6-3, so those segments were excluded. When HLA alleles, especially DR and DQ, strongly co-occurred, TCR associations were difficult to assign to individual alleles. Linkage disequilibrium might explain the correlated functional status among segregating V segments, but an unknown experimental factor could not be excluded. Broadly in line with IMGT annotations, most TCR beta V segments showed up in productive rearrangements about 90% or about 30% of the time in an earlier analysis of around 600 of the donors. A later analysis found that TCR association rates varied across HLA loci, with DRB1 alleles showing the most associated TCRs and HLA-C alleles the fewest. HLA typing was unavailable for some donors at each locus, so association tests used only the typed subset. Only TCR beta chains were sequenced in this cohort, and the absence of alpha or paired-chain data limited detectable features. Sequencing depth was assumed to be roughly uniform across donors in the presence/absence analyses, though that assumption may not hold. CMV serostatus was the only immune exposure information available for the cohort. In a later analysis, most CMV-associated TCR beta chains were found to appear HLA-restricted, with HLA associations seemingly driven largely by CMV exposure. In a later analysis, HLA-associated TCR beta chains showed more clonal expansion and lower generation probabilities than non-associated chains that were equally common. According to the authors, the approach could potentially be generalized to other disease states and immunological phenotypes. An association between a missense DCLRE1C variant and V-gene and J-gene trimming of TCR beta chains was found in a later genetic analysis and replicated in an independent cohort. A further reported finding was that TCR beta sequences accurately predicted the HLA-A and HLA-B alleles for most subjects in the first cohort. In the study, 150 to 200 TCR beta chains were listed as associated with cytomegalovirus. The earlier analysis of 450 to 700 of the donors excluded 15 to 20 rarely observed V segments, including chromosome 9 orphons, because counts were too low. In vitro tests confirmed that a few of the cytomegalovirus-associated TCR beta chains recognize cytomegalovirus antigens. Most TCR sequences were observed very rarely across donors, whereas some public TCRs were present in many individuals. At a false discovery rate of 0.05, a later analysis linked under 20,000 TCR beta sequences to specific HLA alleles. In both the original and validation cohorts, the classifier was reported to diagnose cytomegalovirus status with high specificity and sensitivity. Several of the top co-occurrence clusters appeared to be linked to parvovirus B19, influenza, CMV and Epstein-Barr virus, according to a later analysis. A group of highly shared sequence variants was considered likely to be a technical artifact of the sequencing pipeline.

Including the terminal cysteine and phenylalanine, the CDR3 comprises 13 residues. CDR3 DNA only is kept here, 39 bases in frame from base 1. Looking up the germline V gene yields CDR1 KGHSH and CDR2 LQKENI. V and J are truncated by 3 bases and 0 bases respectively, leaving an intervening sequence of 3 bases. In the case of this clone: The target of this receptor is not known. The input lacks base qualities; no much larger clone sits a single base away.

The cohort consisted of 650 to 850 healthy bone marrow donors. At the time of sampling, every cohort member was nominally healthy, though immune exposures that went unrecorded were likely present. The donor was CMV seronegative and belonged to the group of 352 seronegative cohort members. A peripheral blood sample was provided by each donor, and peripheral blood mononuclear cells were used for TCR beta sequencing. The Qiagen DNeasy Blood Extraction Kit was used to extract genomic DNA from the blood cell samples. Libraries were built with the immunoSEQ multiplex PCR assay. The multiplex PCR relied on a mix of 60 forward primers for TCR Vbeta segments and 13 reverse primers for TCR Jbeta segments. A multiplex PCR assay on genomic DNA amplified the CDR3 region of rearranged TCR beta genes. On the Illumina HiSeq System, the amplified TCR beta libraries were sequenced as 87-base-pair reads. The paper's processing steps were these. A later analysis counted around 72 million unique TCR beta chains across the 550 to 700 repertoires, and approximately 11 million of these chains were shared by at least two donors. Raw reads were error-corrected and collapsed into unique sequences by a nearest-neighbor algorithm in which closely related sequences were merged to remove PCR and sequencing errors. CDR3 sequences were aligned to IMGT reference sequences to assign V, D and J gene segments. For a sequence to be retained, at least a six-nucleotide match to both a V gene segment and a J gene segment was required. A rearrangement was called productive if the CDR3 had no stop codons and remained in frame with V and J, and every other rearrangement was called non-productive. CDR3 was defined according to IMGT convention as the region running from the second conserved V-encoded cysteine to the conserved J-encoded phenylalanine. The earlier analysis of about 530 of the donors excluded any sequence lacking an unambiguous match to a single V gene segment. An earlier analysis of 500 to 600 of the donors classified V segments as functional when productive rearrangements were above 56.7% and as segregating when the standard deviation between donors was above 5%. A statistical classification framework was developed to diagnose cytomegalovirus status using the catalog of TCR beta chain sequences. In a later analysis, TCR nucleotide sequences were compared against IMGT/GENE-DB human TR gene sequences so that V and J genes could be assigned. A later analysis assigned CDR3 sequences and most-parsimonious VDJ recombination scenarios with the TCRdist pipeline. In a later analysis, each TCR beta chain was defined by its CDR3 amino acid sequence together with its V-gene family, and reads without a unique V-gene family were excluded. To address suspected cross-contamination and a sequencing artifact, a later analysis removed a few hundred highly shared, low-generation-probability nucleotide sequences. For each public chain, a later analysis derived a clonal expansion index from normalized ranks of inferred template counts within each repertoire. Generation probabilities in a later analysis came from a VDJ recombination model fitted to out-of-frame rearrangements, and those results were checked against IGoR. A later analysis scored TCR-TCR, TCR-HLA and TCR-CMV co-occurrence with hypergeometric tests, applying a repertoire-size bias correction to TCR pairs. To estimate false discovery rates, a later analysis permuted the HLA or CMV assignments 20 times. In a later analysis, co-occurring TCRs were grouped with DBSCAN, and TCRdist sequence similarity was added when clustering was performed within HLA-allele-positive subsets. For co-occurrence clustering, repertoires with fewer than 30,000 or more than 120,000 public chains were excluded, along with a handful of repertoires with anomalous nucleotide sharing. TCRdb's version of the immuneACCESS table is confined to in-frame rearrangements and falls short of the full clone set. An unresolved V gene accounts for under half of the shortfall where checked; the remainder is of unknown origin. That table supplies the V and J calls and clone size; D and trimming were determined from the DNA. This sample lists under 200,000 clones; roughly 80% were detected once. The ten top clones hold about 13% of the sample.

Rearrangement joined TRBV18 to TRBJ1-5, with an unclear D gene assignment. The source material was PBMCs. The TCR originated in a woman aged 45-65 years in good health and CMV-seronegative. The nucleotides read TGTGCCAGCTCACCTCATAGCAATCAGCCCCAGCATTTT. It codes for CASSPHSNQPQHF. When the CDR3 is completed using the reference TRBV18 and TRBJ1-5 genes on either side, the full variable domain is NAGVMQNPRHLVRRRGQEARLRCSPMKGHSHVYWYRQLPEEGLKFMVYLQKENIIDESGMPKERFSAEFPKEGPSILRIQQVVRGDSAAYFCASSPHSNQPQHFGDGTRLSIL.